The 21 T cell receptor beta chains given below trace back to one sample, sequenced in a study of control samples from healthy donors and cancer patients. The repertoire was sequenced with immunoSEQ multiplex PCR; TCRdb's copy has only in-frame clones and lacks some. The sample holds approximately 51,000 clones, about 80% seen once. Material: blood. Receptors originate from a man aged 65 to 79 in good health.

This chain connects TRBV4-2 to TRBJ1-5; possible D gene TRBD1, 6 bases. Trimming removed 1 base at V and 6 bases at J, with 16 bases between. There are 16 residues in the CDR3. Germline assignment: CDR1 LGHNA and CDR2 YNFKEQ. The CDR3 DNA reads as TGTGCCAGCAGCCAAGTTACAGGGAGTGAGGGTCAGCCCCAGCATTTT. Its translation is CASSQVTGSEGQPQHF.

The chain employs TRBV3-1 (or the pseudogene TRBV3-2) and TRBJ1-2, with 7 bases fitting TRBD1. This CDR3 spans 13 amino acids. The junction had 3 bases not matched to a gene; V was cut back by 4 bases and J by 4 bases. CDR1 is LGHDT, CDR2 YNNKEL, per germline (reference sequence). CDR3 DNA sequence: TGTGCCAGCAGCCCCCACAGGGGCTATGGCTACACCTTC. The encoded protein is CASSPHRGYGYTF.

This rearrangement joins TRBV30 to TRBJ2-7; D remains unclear. There are 12 residues in the CDR3. From germline, CDR1 is GTSNPN and CDR2 SVGIG (reference sequence). V was trimmed by 2 bases and J by 5 bases, leaving 10 bases between them. In nucleotides, the CDR3 is TGTGCCTGGAGTTTGCAGACCCACGAGCAGTACTTC. Translated: CAWSLQTHEQYF.

This chain uses TRBV19 with TRBJ1-5; TRBD1 agrees at 8 bases. V shed 3 bases and J 4 bases; nucleotides not matched to a gene: 8. Per the germline V gene, CDR1 is LNHDA and CDR2 is SQIVND (reference sequence). The CDR3 loop spans 16 amino acids. The CDR3 is CASSILPGQANQPQHF. CDR3 nucleotide sequence: TGTGCCAGTAGTATCCTCCCGGGACAGGCGAATCAGCCCCAGCATTTT.

The rearrangement links TRBV28 to TRBJ2-5; a weak D match, TRBD1 (6 bases). Looked up from germline, CDR1 is MDHEN and CDR2 is SYDVKM. V shed 6 bases and J shed 7 bases, with 12 bases lying between them. CDR3 length: 12 residues. DNA for the CDR3: TGTGCCAGCAGGGGACATTTAGGGACCCAGTACTTC. Encoded protein: CASRGHLGTQYF.

This clone was seen more than once but under ten times. The V call is TRBV2, the J call TRBJ2-7, with D maybe TRBD1 (5 bases). V shed 1 base and J shed 3 bases, with 10 bases lying between them. This CDR3 has 14 amino acids. Germline assignment: CDR1 SNHLY and CDR2 FYNNEI. CDR3 DNA: TGTGCCAGCAGTGAAGGGACACCATTCTACGAGCAGTACTTC. Its translation is CASSEGTPFYEQYF. Drawing the rest from reference TRBV2 and TRBJ2-7, the complete variable domain is EPEVTQTPSHQVTQMGQEVILRCVPISNHLYFYWYRQILGQKVEFLVSFYNNEISEKSEIFDDQFSVERPDGSNFTLKIRSTKLEDSAMYFCASSEGTPFYEQYFGPGTRLTVT.

This sequence joins TRBV28 and TRBJ2-7, with 8 positions matching TRBD1. From germline, CDR1 is MDHEN and CDR2 SYDVKM. V lost 1 base to trimming and J lost 2 bases; unmatched junction nucleotides: 7. The CDR3 has 16 residues. In nucleotides, the CDR3 is TGTGCCAGCAGTTTATTCCCCGACAGGGGCGCCTACGAGCAGTACTTC. It is translated as CASSLFPDRGAYEQYF.

This chain joins TRBV9 and TRBJ1-3, with no clear D. Germline V lookup: CDR1 SGDLS, CDR2 YYNGEE. V shed 2 bases and J shed 0 bases, with 9 bases lying between them. The CDR3 covers 15 residues. The CDR3 sequence is CASSVGPNSGNTIYF. Written as DNA, the CDR3 is TGTGCCAGCAGCGTCGGGCCGAACTCTGGAAACACCATATATTTT.

The J gene is TRBJ1-5, the V gene TRBV7-8, with D perhaps TRBD1 (5 bases). This CDR3 comprises 16 residues. The germline CDR1 and CDR2 sequences are SGHVS and FQNEAQ. The ends were cut back, 5 bases at V and 3 bases at J, with 17 bases in the middle. CDR3 DNA sequence: TGTGCCAGCAGCCTGACGGGACGGATAATCAATCAGCCCCAGCATTTT. It yields the protein CASSLTGRIINQPQHF.

The chain couples TRBV19 to TRBJ2-7, with 12 nucleotides matching TRBD1. The CDR3 runs to 14 residues. Germline V CDR1 and CDR2: LNHDA, SQIVND (reference sequence). With V trimmed by 7 bases and J by 6 bases, 7 bases remained unmatched. CDR3 sequence: CASKPGQGAREQYF. The CDR3 nucleotides read TGTGCCAGTAAACCGGGACAGGGGGCCCGCGAGCAGTACTTC.

This clone was picked up a small number of times. The chain employs TRBV5-6 and TRBJ2-2; 11 bases are a match to TRBD2. The germline V gene encodes CDR1 SGHDT and CDR2 YYEEEE. V gave up 4 bases and J gave up 6 bases; unmatched junction bases: 2. The CDR3 totals 14 residues. CDR3 sequence reads: CASSMGLAAGELFF. DNA for the CDR3: TGTGCCAGCAGCATGGGACTAGCGGCCGGGGAGCTGTTTTTT.

This chain links TRBV5-1 with TRBJ1-6, with D possibly matching TRBD1 (6 bases). Trimming took off 4 bases at V and 5 bases at J, with 16 bases between the two ends. In germline, CDR1 is SGHRS, CDR2 YFSETQ. CDR3 length equals 16 residues. CDR3 amino acids: CASSVGQGSDNSPLHF. For the CDR3, the DNA is TGCGCCAGCAGCGTGGGGCAGGGGAGTGATAATTCACCCCTCCACTTT.

This clone was counted between two and nine times. Here the CDR3 DNA reads TGTGCCAGCAGCTTGGGACAGTTTAATGAAGCTTTCTTT. Translated: CASSLGQFNEAFF. The rearrangement joins TRBV5-4 to TRBJ1-1, with a weak D call TRBD1 (5 bases). Germline V CDR1 and CDR2: SGHNT, YYREEE (reference sequence). Trimming shortened V by 0 bases and J by 7 bases, and 10 bases separated the two germline ends. The CDR3 loop spans 13 amino acids.

The chain couples TRBV24-1 to TRBJ2-2, with D unresolved. V was shortened by 0 bases and J by 8 bases, with 9 bases between the two germline ends. Germline CDR1 KGHDR, CDR2 SFDVKD. The CDR3 is made up of 14 amino acids. For the CDR3, the DNA is TGTGCCACCAGTGATTTGCTTGGGAAGGGGGAGCTGTTTTTT. It specifies CATSDLLGKGELFF.

The genes are TRBV3-1 (or the pseudogene TRBV3-2) and TRBJ2-6; D remains ambiguous. Germline loops: CDR1 LGHDT, CDR2 YNNKEL (reference sequence). This CDR3 region has 14 residues. The V and J ends lost 3 bases and 2 bases respectively, with 5 bases between them. CDR3: CASSQRPGANVLTF. The CDR3 coding sequence is TGTGCCAGCAGCCAGAGGCCTGGGGCCAACGTCCTGACTTTC.

The V gene is TRBV29-1, the J gene TRBJ1-4; tentatively, D is TRBD1 (6 bases). Germline V gene lookup returns CDR1 SQVTM and CDR2 ANQGSEA. V was clipped by 7 bases and J by 7 bases, with 16 bases between them. The CDR3 extends over 13 amino acids. The CDR3 region is CSAEGDKSEKLFF. The CDR3 coding sequence is TGCAGCGCCGAGGGGGACAAGAGTGAAAAACTGTTTTTT.

This rearrangement joins TRBV10-3 to TRBJ1-1; 7 bases fit TRBD1. Germline CDR1 and CDR2: ENHRY and SYGVKD. Trimming removed 4 bases from V and 1 base from J; junction bases left unmatched: 3. CDR3 length equals 14 residues. The CDR3 coding sequence is TGTGCCATCAGTGCCCAGGGGGGGAACACTGAAGCTTTCTTT. This translates into CAISAQGGNTEAFF.

This rearrangement joins TRBV5-4 to TRBJ2-6; D unresolved. The CDR3 is made up of 14 amino acids. The germline CDR1 and CDR2 sequences are SGHNT and YYREEE (reference sequence). Trimming removed 1 base from V and 3 bases from J, with 5 bases in between. DNA of the CDR3: TGTGCCAGCAGCTTGTCCCGTGGGGCCAACGTCCTGACTTTC. Amino acids: CASSLSRGANVLTF.

The DNA for the CDR3 is TGTGCCAGCAGTAACAGGGGAACCTACGAGCAGTACTTC. Its protein product is CASSNRGTYEQYF. The rearrangement uses TRBV6-5 and TRBJ2-7, with 7 bases aligning to TRBD1. Germline loops: CDR1 MNHEY, CDR2 SVGAGI. The junction had 3 bases not matched to a gene; V was cut back by 5 bases and J by 2 bases. CDR3 size: 13 residues.

The chain employs TRBV7-8 and TRBJ1-1; D uncertain. The CDR3 loop spans 14 amino acids. Trimming shortened V by 0 bases and J by 4 bases, and 9 bases separated the two germline ends. CDR1 is SGHVS and CDR2 is FQNEAQ in the germline V gene. The CDR3 sequence: CASSLAVGLTEAFF. The CDR3 region has the DNA TGTGCCAGCAGCTTAGCTGTAGGGCTCACTGAAGCTTTCTTT.

The chain joins TRBV2 to TRBJ2-2; D may be TRBD2 (6 bases). Trimming stripped 8 bases from V and 6 bases from J, with 16 bases between. Germline CDR1 and CDR2: SNHLY and FYNNEI. The CDR3 length is 14 residues. CDR3 coding DNA: TGTGCCAGCCTCGCGGGGACCGGTCCCGGGGAGCTGTTTTTT. This sequence encodes CASLAGTGPGELFF.